This T cell receptor (beta chain) was sequenced for a study of CD8 T cells in Susac syndrome. The trim removed 4 bases at V and 6 bases at J, leaving 6 bases unmatched. Germline V gene data show CDR1 as MNHNY and CDR2 as SVGAGI (reference sequence). The CDR3 is made up of 15 amino acids. Roughly 0.45 to 1 ug RNA was reverse transcribed with random hexamers. The authors amplified TCR beta CDR3 across 54 Vbeta and 13 Jbeta using immunoSEQ multiplex PCR. MiXCR was run by TCRdb on the immunoSEQ multiplex PCR reads, yielding one entry per CDR3 protein. The sample includes about 250,000 distinct CDR3 sequences, around 95% of them seen just once. The T cells that were sequenced for TCR beta were CD8+ and CD4+ cells from blood.

The chain uses TRBV6-6 and TRBJ2-6; TRBD1 aligns across 7 bases. Material for sequencing was CD4+ T cells from PBMCs. The source is a human donor with multiple sclerosis. In nucleotides, the CDR3 is TGTGCCAGCAGTTTCGGACAGGTCACGGCCAACGTCCTGACTTTC. It is translated as CASSFGQVTANVLTF.